The rows below give T cell receptor beta chains drawn from one sample of a study of blood T cell repertoires in COVID-19. Repertoires were generated with immunoSEQ multiplex PCR, while TCRdb's copy carries only in-frame clones and drops some. The table shows more than 350,000 clones, with 80% to 90% occurring only once. Sample: PBMCs or T cells enriched from blood (not recorded which). The receptors stem from a man aged 18 to 30 who had recovered from COVID-19. Each CDR3 is given with its conserved first and last residue. A D gene is named only where the DNA matches it firmly. Clone size is not always given. Where it is, it says once, few, many or a class for expanded clones.

v_call: TRBV10-1; clone_size: -; j_call: TRBJ2-7; cdr3_length: 15; d_call: TRBD1; cdr3_nt: TGCGCCAGCAGTGATGGGACAGTGAGCTCCTACGAGCAGTACTTC; cdr3_aa: CASSDGTVSSYEQYF
v_call: TRBV27; clone_size: -; j_call: TRBJ2-7; cdr3_length: 15; d_call: TRBD1; cdr3_nt: TGTGCCAGCAGCATCGATGACAGGGGGCTTAACGAGCAGTACTTC; cdr3_aa: CASSIDDRGLNEQYF
v_call: TRBV15; clone_size: -; j_call: TRBJ2-7; cdr3_length: 16; d_call: -; cdr3_nt: TGTGCCACCAGCCCAAGGACAGTCTCTCTCTCCTACGAGCAGTACTTC; cdr3_aa: CATSPRTVSLSYEQYF
v_call: TRBV18; clone_size: few; j_call: TRBJ2-3; cdr3_length: 14; d_call: -; cdr3_nt: TGTGCCAGCTCACCACCGGCCCAGCGGGATACGCAGTATTTT; cdr3_aa: CASSPPAQRDTQYF
v_call: TRBV5-6; clone_size: -; j_call: TRBJ2-7; cdr3_length: 19; d_call: TRBD1; cdr3_nt: TGTGCCAGCAGCGCCGAGGGACAGGGGGCGGGTTTGAGCTCCTACGAGCAGTACTTC; cdr3_aa: CASSAEGQGAGLSSYEQYF
v_call: TRBV5-4; clone_size: -; j_call: TRBJ2-3; cdr3_length: 15; d_call: TRBD2; cdr3_nt: TGTGCCAGCAGCTTTGCGGGGGGCCGGGCAGATACGCAGTATTTT; cdr3_aa: CASSFAGGRADTQYF
v_call: TRBV7-2; clone_size: -; j_call: TRBJ1-5; cdr3_length: 15; d_call: TRBD1; cdr3_nt: TGTGCCAGCAGTCGCACAGGGGGGAACAATCAGCCCCAGCATTTT; cdr3_aa: CASSRTGGNNQPQHF
v_call: TRBV19; clone_size: -; j_call: TRBJ2-2; cdr3_length: 20; d_call: TRBD2; cdr3_nt: TGTGCCAGTAGTCCCCCCCCCGGGACTAGCGGGAGGGCGAACACCGGGGAGCTGTTTTTT; cdr3_aa: CASSPPPGTSGRANTGELFF
v_call: TRBV12-5; clone_size: -; j_call: TRBJ1-1; cdr3_length: 16; d_call: -; cdr3_nt: TGTGCTAGTGCCCCACGGTCGACGGGGTCAGTCACTGAAGCTTTCTTT; cdr3_aa: CASAPRSTGSVTEAFF
v_call: TRBV15; clone_size: -; j_call: TRBJ2-3; cdr3_length: 15; d_call: -; cdr3_nt: TGTGCCACCAGCCCTGGACAGTCGGTGGCAGATACGCAGTATTTT; cdr3_aa: CATSPGQSVADTQYF
v_call: TRBV6-5; clone_size: -; j_call: TRBJ2-5; cdr3_length: 16; d_call: TRBD2; cdr3_nt: TGTGCCAGCAGTTACAGGACTAGCGGGGGACAAGAGACCCAGTACTTC; cdr3_aa: CASSYRTSGGQETQYF
v_call: TRBV4-2; clone_size: -; j_call: TRBJ2-3; cdr3_length: 16; d_call: TRBD2; cdr3_nt: TGTGCCAGCAGCCAAGAGGCTAGCGGGGGGGCAGATACGCAGTATTTT; cdr3_aa: CASSQEASGGADTQYF
v_call: TRBV5-4; clone_size: -; j_call: TRBJ2-3; cdr3_length: 16; d_call: TRBD2; cdr3_nt: TGTGCCAGCAGCTTGGCGTCAGCGGGGGGGATGGGTACGCAGTATTTT; cdr3_aa: CASSLASAGGMGTQYF
v_call: TRBV2; clone_size: once; j_call: TRBJ1-2; cdr3_length: 14; d_call: TRBD1; cdr3_nt: TGTGCCAGCAGTGGGACAGGCAATAACTATGGCTACACCTTC; cdr3_aa: CASSGTGNNYGYTF
v_call: TRBV4-1; clone_size: -; j_call: TRBJ2-7; cdr3_length: 14; d_call: -; cdr3_nt: TGCGCCAGCAGCCAAGGGTTGTCATCGGGGGAGCAGTACTTC; cdr3_aa: CASSQGLSSGEQYF
v_call: TRBV7-3; clone_size: -; j_call: TRBJ2-3; cdr3_length: 14; d_call: -; cdr3_nt: TGTGCCAGCAGCGAACTCCAGGGGACAGATACGCAGTATTTT; cdr3_aa: CASSELQGTDTQYF
v_call: TRBV29-1; clone_size: -; j_call: TRBJ1-1; cdr3_length: 13; d_call: -; cdr3_nt: TGCAGCGTCGAATCTCCGTTCAACACTGAAGCTTTCTTT; cdr3_aa: CSVESPFNTEAFF
v_call: TRBV7-2; clone_size: -; j_call: TRBJ1-2; cdr3_length: 14; d_call: -; cdr3_nt: TGTGCCAGTAAACCCGGACAGACTAACTATGGCTACACCTTC; cdr3_aa: CASKPGQTNYGYTF
v_call: TRBV25-1; clone_size: -; j_call: TRBJ1-6; cdr3_length: 14; d_call: TRBD1; cdr3_nt: TGTGCCAGCAGGACACAGGGGTGGAATTCACCCCTCCACTTT; cdr3_aa: CASRTQGWNSPLHF
v_call: TRBV5-3; clone_size: -; j_call: TRBJ2-1; cdr3_length: 18; d_call: -; cdr3_nt: TGTGCCAGAAGCTTGGGACTAGGAGTTCAATGCTCCTACAATGAGCAGTTCTTC; cdr3_aa: CARSLGLGVQCSYNEQFF
v_call: TRBV3-1/TRBV3-2; clone_size: -; j_call: TRBJ1-6; cdr3_length: 17; d_call: TRBD1; cdr3_nt: TGTGCCAGCAGCCAAGCGGCAGGGGGCTCCTATAATTCACCCCTCCACTTT; cdr3_aa: CASSQAAGGSYNSPLHF
v_call: TRBV4-1; clone_size: -; j_call: TRBJ2-1; cdr3_length: 12; d_call: -; cdr3_nt: TGCGCCAGCAGCCTTAATGAGAATGAGCAGTTCTTC; cdr3_aa: CASSLNENEQFF
v_call: TRBV19; clone_size: -; j_call: TRBJ1-1; cdr3_length: 13; d_call: -; cdr3_nt: TGTGCCAGTAGTATACCCAGTAACACTGAAGCTTTCTTT; cdr3_aa: CASSIPSNTEAFF
v_call: TRBV7-7; clone_size: -; j_call: TRBJ2-1; cdr3_length: 15; d_call: TRBD2; cdr3_nt: TGTGCCAGCAGCTCTACTAGCGGGAATTACCATGAGCAGTTCTTC; cdr3_aa: CASSSTSGNYHEQFF
v_call: TRBV12-5; clone_size: -; j_call: TRBJ2-2; cdr3_length: 17; d_call: -; cdr3_nt: TGTGCTAGTGGTTTGGTAACGGGGAGGTTAGGCACCGGGGAGCTGTTTTTT; cdr3_aa: CASGLVTGRLGTGELFF
v_call: TRBV11-2; clone_size: once; j_call: TRBJ2-3; cdr3_length: 12; d_call: -; cdr3_nt: TGTGCCAGCAGCTCTAGCGAAGATACGCAGTATTTT; cdr3_aa: CASSSSEDTQYF
v_call: TRBV14; clone_size: -; j_call: TRBJ2-7; cdr3_length: 15; d_call: TRBD1; cdr3_nt: TGTGCCAGCAGCCAAGCGACAGGGGGAAACTACGAGCAGTACTTC; cdr3_aa: CASSQATGGNYEQYF
v_call: TRBV5-1; clone_size: -; j_call: TRBJ1-2; cdr3_length: 15; d_call: -; cdr3_nt: TGCGCCAGCAGGATCCAATCAGGGACTGCCGATGGCTACACCTTC; cdr3_aa: CASRIQSGTADGYTF
v_call: TRBV28; clone_size: -; j_call: TRBJ2-1; cdr3_length: 14; d_call: TRBD2; cdr3_nt: TGTGCCAGCAGTTTGTTAGCGGGCCGGGGTGAGCAGTTCTTC; cdr3_aa: CASSLLAGRGEQFF
v_call: TRBV21-1; clone_size: -; j_call: TRBJ1-5; cdr3_length: 19; d_call: -; cdr3_nt: TGTGCCAGCAGCAAATGGGGGCGATGGGATTGTGTGAGGGATCAGCCCCAGCATTTT; cdr3_aa: CASSKWGRWDCVRDQPQHF
v_call: TRBV5-4; clone_size: once; j_call: TRBJ1-4; cdr3_length: 17; d_call: TRBD1; cdr3_nt: TGTGCCAGCAGCTTGGGGACAGGGAGGGGGCGACGTGAAAAACTGTTTTTT; cdr3_aa: CASSLGTGRGRREKLFF
v_call: TRBV5-4; clone_size: -; j_call: TRBJ2-7; cdr3_length: 14; d_call: -; cdr3_nt: TGTGCCAGCAGCTTCTTAGGACAGTCCTACGAGCAGTACTTC; cdr3_aa: CASSFLGQSYEQYF
v_call: TRBV7-9; clone_size: -; j_call: TRBJ1-2; cdr3_length: 14; d_call: TRBD1; cdr3_nt: TGTGCCACCGAGCGGACAGGGGGCGCCTATGGCTACACCTTC; cdr3_aa: CATERTGGAYGYTF
v_call: TRBV19; clone_size: few; j_call: TRBJ1-4; cdr3_length: 14; d_call: -; cdr3_nt: TGTGCCAGTAGTAGAACCGGGACTGATGAAAAACTGTTTTTT; cdr3_aa: CASSRTGTDEKLFF
v_call: TRBV7-9; clone_size: few; j_call: TRBJ2-7; cdr3_length: 16; d_call: TRBD2; cdr3_nt: TGTGCCAGCAGCGCAATCCCGGGGGGTGCCGAGTACGAGCAGTACTTC; cdr3_aa: CASSAIPGGAEYEQYF
v_call: TRBV6-1; clone_size: -; j_call: TRBJ1-5; cdr3_length: 17; d_call: TRBD1; cdr3_nt: TGTGCCAGCAGTGGTTATTTAGTACAGGGGGTCAATCAGCCCCAGCATTTT; cdr3_aa: CASSGYLVQGVNQPQHF
v_call: TRBV7-3; clone_size: -; j_call: TRBJ2-1; cdr3_length: 15; d_call: -; cdr3_nt: TGTGCCAGCAGCTTAATCTCAGACAACGCCGTCGAGCAGTTCTTC; cdr3_aa: CASSLISDNAVEQFF
v_call: TRBV7-6; clone_size: -; j_call: TRBJ1-1; cdr3_length: 16; d_call: -; cdr3_nt: TGTGCCAGCAGTTGGGTCGGGGGGCAGGCGGACACTGAAGCTTTCTTT; cdr3_aa: CASSWVGGQADTEAFF
v_call: TRBV19; clone_size: -; j_call: TRBJ1-6; cdr3_length: 14; d_call: -; cdr3_nt: TGTGCCAGTAGTCTCCAGGTGTATAATTCACCCCTCCACTTT; cdr3_aa: CASSLQVYNSPLHF
v_call: TRBV6-5; clone_size: -; j_call: TRBJ1-2; cdr3_length: 15; d_call: TRBD1; cdr3_nt: TGTGCCAAGGGGAGAAGGGGGCGGCCTTTGGATGGCTACACCTTC; cdr3_aa: CAKGRRGRPLDGYTF
v_call: TRBV6-1; clone_size: -; j_call: TRBJ2-3; cdr3_length: 17; d_call: -; cdr3_nt: TGTGCCAGCAGTGAAATCCTTAAGCGCGGCCCCACAGATACGCAGTATTTT; cdr3_aa: CASSEILKRGPTDTQYF
v_call: TRBV5-4; clone_size: -; j_call: TRBJ2-3; cdr3_length: 15; d_call: TRBD1; cdr3_nt: TGTGCCAGCAGCATAGGGACAGGTAGGAAAGATACGCAGTATTTT; cdr3_aa: CASSIGTGRKDTQYF
v_call: TRBV5-4; clone_size: -; j_call: TRBJ2-2; cdr3_length: 16; d_call: -; cdr3_nt: TGTGCCAGCAGCTTGGCCGTTGCGGCGAACACCGGGGAGCTGTTTTTT; cdr3_aa: CASSLAVAANTGELFF
v_call: TRBV10-3; clone_size: -; j_call: TRBJ2-3; cdr3_length: 14; d_call: -; cdr3_nt: TGTGCCATCAGGGACAGAACTAGCACAGATACGCAGTATTTT; cdr3_aa: CAIRDRTSTDTQYF
v_call: TRBV11-2; clone_size: -; j_call: TRBJ2-2; cdr3_length: 17; d_call: -; cdr3_nt: TGTGCCAGCAGCTTAGTCGGTTGGGGCTCGGACACCGGGGAGCTGTTTTTT; cdr3_aa: CASSLVGWGSDTGELFF
v_call: TRBV14; clone_size: -; j_call: TRBJ1-6; cdr3_length: 14; d_call: -; cdr3_nt: TGTGCCAGCAGCCAGGCAGGCCTCAATTCACCCCTCCACTTT; cdr3_aa: CASSQAGLNSPLHF
v_call: TRBV4-2; clone_size: -; j_call: TRBJ1-2; cdr3_length: 12; d_call: -; cdr3_nt: TGTGCCAGCAGCCAAGACAGTCATGGCTACACCTTC; cdr3_aa: CASSQDSHGYTF
v_call: TRBV30; clone_size: -; j_call: TRBJ1-6; cdr3_length: 15; d_call: -; cdr3_nt: TGTGCCTGGTGCCATAACGGGAAAGAGTATTCACCCCTCCACTTT; cdr3_aa: CAWCHNGKEYSPLHF
v_call: TRBV28; clone_size: -; j_call: TRBJ1-1; cdr3_length: 14; d_call: -; cdr3_nt: TGTGCCAGCAACGCAAACAGACCTTCTTCCGGTGTTTTCTTT; cdr3_aa: CASNANRPSSGVFF
v_call: TRBV4-3; clone_size: -; j_call: TRBJ2-2; cdr3_length: 16; d_call: TRBD1; cdr3_nt: TGCGCCAGCAGCCTCTGGACAGGGAGGAACACCGGGGAGCTGTTTTTT; cdr3_aa: CASSLWTGRNTGELFF
v_call: TRBV7-9; clone_size: -; j_call: TRBJ2-5; cdr3_length: 15; d_call: TRBD1; cdr3_nt: TGTGCCAGCAGCTCCCCCAGGACAGGGGAAGAGACCCAGTACTTC; cdr3_aa: CASSSPRTGEETQYF
v_call: TRBV29-1; clone_size: once; j_call: TRBJ2-7; cdr3_length: 12; d_call: -; cdr3_nt: TGCAGCGTACGCGGGGACGGCTACGAGCAGTACTTC; cdr3_aa: CSVRGDGYEQYF
v_call: TRBV11-2; clone_size: once; j_call: TRBJ2-7; cdr3_length: 15; d_call: -; cdr3_nt: TGTGCCAGCAGCTTAGCCTACAGGTATTCCTACGAGCAGTACTTC; cdr3_aa: CASSLAYRYSYEQYF
v_call: TRBV7-6; clone_size: -; j_call: TRBJ1-2; cdr3_length: 12; d_call: -; cdr3_nt: TGTGCCAGCAGCGGAAACAGGGATGGCTACACCTTC; cdr3_aa: CASSGNRDGYTF
v_call: TRBV12-3/TRBV12-4; clone_size: -; j_call: TRBJ1-3; cdr3_length: 12; d_call: -; cdr3_nt: TGTGCCAGCAGTCCACAGGGAAACACCATATATTTT; cdr3_aa: CASSPQGNTIYF